A single sample gave rise to the 11 T cell receptor beta chains below, sequenced in a study of blood T cell repertoires in COVID-19. The table came from immunoSEQ multiplex PCR; TCRdb's copy has only in-frame clones and leaves some out. The data contain around 300,000 clones, 70% to 90% of them seen just once; the ten biggest clones take up about 7%. Sequenced sample: peripheral blood. The receptors stem from a human donor in a cohort sampled during active COVID-19.

The V and J genes are TRBV12-5 and TRBJ1-2; the match to TRBD1 covers 9 bases. The CDR3 runs 13 residues. Trimming cost V 1 base and J 6 bases; bases outside gene matches: 0. Germline V gene lookup returns CDR1 LGHNT and CDR2 FRNRAP. CDR3 residues: CASGLGTGDGYTF. The CDR3 bases are TGTGCTAGTGGTTTGGGGACAGGGGATGGCTACACCTTC.

This clone was picked up a small number of times. The V call is TRBV24-1, the J call TRBJ1-5; TRBD1 aligns across 8 bases. V gave up 2 bases and J gave up 1 base; unmatched junction bases: 6. Germline lookup yields CDR1 KGHDR and CDR2 SFDVKD. The CDR3 is 17 residues long. The CDR3 DNA is TGTGCCACCAGTGATTCGTTGACAGGGGAAAGCAATCAGCCCCAGCATTTT. As protein: CATSDSLTGESNQPQHF.

The rearrangement uses TRBV7-8 and TRBJ1-2, with 7 bases aligning to TRBD1. J was trimmed by 8 bases and V by 5 bases; bases with no gene match: 8. Germline V gene data show CDR1 as SGHVS and CDR2 as FQNEAQ. The CDR3 extends over 13 amino acids. CDR3: CASSRQGYNGYTF. CDR3 in DNA: TGTGCCAGCAGCAGACAGGGCTATAACGGCTACACCTTC.

V and J are TRBV30 and TRBJ2-2; D not resolved. Germline assignment: CDR1 GTSNPN and CDR2 SVGIG (reference sequence). Trimming removed 2 bases at V and 7 bases at J, with 14 bases between. The CDR3 runs to 14 residues. The CDR3 DNA sequence: TGTGCCTGGAGTAGGAGACGGTCAAACGGGGAGCTGTTTTTT. It translates to CAWSRRRSNGELFF.

This clone has just a few counts. The identical CDR3 is also encoded by other nucleotide sequences in the sample. The V call is TRBV11-2, the J call TRBJ1-1; D is undetermined. V shed 1 base and J shed 4 bases, with 7 bases lying between them. The germline CDR1 and CDR2 sequences are SGHAT and FQNNGV. The CDR3 spans 13 residues. Here the CDR3 reads CASSLGRGTEAFF. As DNA, the CDR3 is TGTGCCAGCAGCTTAGGCCGGGGCACTGAAGCTTTCTTT.

To note about this clone: This may be a read error, as it is one base from a much larger clone. At the DNA level, this CDR3 is encoded by other sequences in the same sample as well. J is TRBJ2-5 and V is TRBV13; no reliable D call. Trimming left V 3 bases short and J 4 bases short, with 3 bases between. The CDR3 is made up of 11 amino acids. Germline V gene lookup returns CDR1 PRHDT and CDR2 FYEKMQ (reference sequence). Here the CDR3 DNA reads TGTGCCAGCAGCTTCGGAGAGACCCAGTACTTC. Encoded protein: CASSFGETQYF.

The chain has TRBV5-6 and TRBJ2-1, with no clear D. Per the germline V gene, CDR1 is SGHDT and CDR2 is YYEEEE. There are 13 residues in the CDR3. Trimming pared 4 bases from V and 8 bases from J, leaving 13 bases between. CDR3 protein: CASSRRSGDEQFF. CDR3 nucleotide sequence: TGTGCCAGCAGCCGACGATCCGGAGATGAGCAGTTCTTC.

The V and J genes are TRBV10-3 and TRBJ1-2; 10 bases align to TRBD1. The trim removed 6 bases at V and 4 bases at J, leaving 8 bases unmatched. The CDR3 totals 15 residues. CDR1 and CDR2 (germline): ENHRY, SYGVKD. CDR3 region: CAISGTGASIYGYTF. The CDR3 coding sequence is TGTGCCATCAGCGGGACAGGGGCTTCTATCTATGGCTACACCTTC.

This chain joins TRBV30 and TRBJ1-3; D possibly corresponds to TRBD1 (5 bases). CDR3 size: 12 residues. Trimming took 3 bases from V and 5 from J, leaving 8 bases between them. From germline, CDR1 is GTSNPN and CDR2 SVGIG (reference sequence). The CDR3, as DNA: TGTGCCTGGAGCAGGGAAAGAAACACCATATATTTT. Its translation is CAWSRERNTIYF.

The CDR3 reads CASSPYYPGANVLTF. The CDR3 nucleotides read TGTGCCAGCAGCCCTTACTACCCTGGGGCCAACGTCCTGACTTTC. The gene calls are TRBV3-1 (or the pseudogene TRBV3-2) and TRBJ2-6; D is undetermined. The V gene lost 4 bases and the J gene lost 2 bases, with 9 bases spanning the gap. The CDR3 consists of 15 residues. CDR1 and CDR2 from the germline V gene are LGHDT and YNNKEL (reference sequence).

J is TRBJ2-7 and V is TRBV30; possibly TRBD2 for D (6 bases). The V gene lost 7 bases and the J gene lost 4 bases, with 8 bases spanning the gap. This CDR3 has 10 amino acids. The germline V gene has CDR1 GTSNPN and CDR2 SVGIG (reference sequence). CDR3 loop: CAFGTYEQYF. The CDR3 region has the DNA TGTGCCTTCGGGACTTACGAGCAGTACTTC. The whole variable domain, filled in from reference TRBV30 and TRBJ2-7, reads SQTIHQWPATLVQPVGSPLSLECTVEGTSNPNLYWYRQAAGRGLQLLFYSVGIGQISSEVPQNLSASRPQDRQFILSSKKLLLSDSGFYLCAFGTYEQYFGPGTRLTVT.